This T cell receptor (beta chain) derives from a study of cytomegalovirus exposure and HLA in healthy donors. This clone was observed once. The repertoire was sequenced with immunoSEQ multiplex PCR; TCRdb's copy has only in-frame clones and lacks some. Altogether about 150,000 clones are present, 94% being singletons, with the ten largest covering less than 2%. The CDR3 consists of 18 residues. The V and J ends lost 5 bases and 5 bases, in that order; junction bases with no gene match: 20. Germline CDR1 and CDR2: SGHAT and FQNNGV. The clonotype comes from a man aged 18 to 30 in good health and CMV-seropositive. This chain links TRBV11-2 with TRBJ1-1, with 7 bases matching TRBD1. Sequencing was done on a sample of PBMCs. CDR3 sequence (DNA): TGTGCCAGCAGCACTAGAATAGGACAGGCGCATAGAGGGACTGAAGCTTTCTTT. It translates to CASSTRIGQAHRGTEAFF.